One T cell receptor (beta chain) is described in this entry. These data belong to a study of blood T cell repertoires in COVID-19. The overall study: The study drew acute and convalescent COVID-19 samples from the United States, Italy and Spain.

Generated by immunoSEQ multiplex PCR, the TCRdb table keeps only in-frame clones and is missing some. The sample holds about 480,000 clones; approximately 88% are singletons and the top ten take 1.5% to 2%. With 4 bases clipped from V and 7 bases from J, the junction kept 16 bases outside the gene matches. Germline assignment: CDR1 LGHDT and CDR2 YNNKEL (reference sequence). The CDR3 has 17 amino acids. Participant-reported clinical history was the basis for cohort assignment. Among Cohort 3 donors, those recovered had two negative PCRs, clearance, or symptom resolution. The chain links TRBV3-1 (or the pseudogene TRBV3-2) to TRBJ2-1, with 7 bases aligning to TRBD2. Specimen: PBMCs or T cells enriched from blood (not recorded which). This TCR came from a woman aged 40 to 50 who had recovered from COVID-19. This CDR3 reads CASSLKYSWEGTNEQFF. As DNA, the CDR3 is TGTGCCAGCAGCCTCAAGTACTCCTGGGAGGGGACGAATGAGCAGTTCTTC.